This entry lists 29 T cell receptor beta chains sequenced from one sample in a study of cytomegalovirus exposure and HLA in healthy donors. Primers: 60 Vbeta forward and 13 Jbeta reverse. Profiling relied on immunoSEQ multiplex PCR, and the TCRdb table lists in-frame clones only, not all of them. The table lists some 150,000 clones, around 80% of them singletons. Sequencing was performed on PBMCs. The source is a woman in her 40s in good health and CMV-seronegative.

The rearrangement links TRBV5-1 to TRBJ2-5; 11 positions match TRBD2. CDR3 length equals 16 residues. The germline gives CDR1 SGHRS, CDR2 YFSETQ. With 0 bases clipped from V and 6 bases from J, the junction kept 7 bases outside the gene matches. The CDR3: CASSLGLAGRLQTQYF. CDR3 DNA sequence: TGCGCCAGCAGCTTGGGACTAGCGGGAAGGTTACAGACCCAGTACTTC.

The chain couples TRBV7-9 to TRBJ2-1; 13 nucleotides line up with TRBD2. The CDR3 extends over 19 amino acids. The germline V gene has CDR1 SEHNR and CDR2 FQNEAQ (reference sequence). J lost 0 bases, V lost 4 bases, and 9 bases had no gene match. CDR3 in amino acids: CASSSGLAGAISSYNEQFF. The DNA of the CDR3 is TGTGCCAGCAGCTCAGGACTAGCGGGGGCCATCAGCTCCTACAATGAGCAGTTCTTC.

The chain joins TRBV29-1 to TRBJ1-5; no clear D gene. Germline assignment: CDR1 SQVTM and CDR2 ANQGSEA. V shed 6 bases and J shed 5 bases, with 11 bases lying between them. The CDR3 runs 12 residues. In DNA form, the CDR3 reads TGCAGCGTACGGGAGGCGCATCAGCCCCAGCATTTT. Protein: CSVREAHQPQHF.

The chain uses TRBV7-8 and TRBJ2-7; 11 bases agree with TRBD2. Germline values: CDR1 SGHVS, CDR2 FQNEAQ. The CDR3 is 15 residues long. V trimming: 5 bases; J trimming: 4 bases; junction bases outside the gene matches: 7. CDR3 residues: CASSRRPSGGYEQYF. As DNA, the CDR3 is TGTGCCAGCAGCCGAAGACCTAGCGGGGGGTACGAGCAGTACTTC.

The chain uses TRBV27 and TRBJ1-1; possibly TRBD1 for D (5 bases). This CDR3 has 13 amino acids. Looked up from germline, CDR1 is MNHEY and CDR2 is SMNVEV (reference sequence). The V end lost 5 bases, the J end lost 13 bases, and 20 bases lay between the germline ends. CDR3 nucleotides: TGTGCCAGCAGTAGGCCTGCGGGGCCGTTGGTTTTCTTT. This translates into CASSRPAGPLVFF.

The rearrangement links TRBV5-6 to TRBJ2-3; 8 nucleotides agree with TRBD1. The CDR3 length is 15 residues. V trimming: 1 base; J trimming: 0 bases; junction bases outside the gene matches: 1. Germline V gives CDR1 SGHDT, CDR2 YYEEEE. The CDR3 DNA reads TGTGCCAGCAGCTTGACAGGGGGAAGCACAGATACGCAGTATTTT. This translates into CASSLTGGSTDTQYF.

The chain combines TRBV18 with TRBJ2-2; a possible D gene is TRBD1 (5 bases). The CDR3 totals 13 residues. Germline V gene lookup returns CDR1 KGHSH and CDR2 LQKENI. V was clipped by 3 bases and J by 5 bases, with 7 bases between them. This CDR3 reads CASSPRVTGELFF. CDR3 coding DNA: TGTGCCAGCTCACCCAGGGTAACCGGGGAGCTGTTTTTT.

The V gene is TRBV28, the J gene TRBJ2-3, with 9 bases matching TRBD1. CDR3 length: 16 residues. Germline values: CDR1 MDHEN, CDR2 SYDVKM. With V trimmed by 5 bases and J by 3 bases, 9 bases remained unmatched. Here the CDR3 reads CASSLKQGARTDTQYF. CDR3 bases: TGTGCCAGCAGTCTAAAACAGGGGGCCCGGACAGATACGCAGTATTTT. Drawing the rest from reference TRBV28 and TRBJ2-3, the complete variable domain is DVKVTQSSRYLVKRTGEKVFLECVQDMDHENMFWYRQDPGLGLRLIYFSYDVKMKEKGDIPEGYSVSREKKERFSLILESASTNQTSMYLCASSLKQGARTDTQYFGPGTRLTVL.

V and J are TRBV2 and TRBJ1-2, with D possibly TRBD1 on 5 matching bases. Trimming took 3 bases from V and 8 from J, leaving 16 bases between them. Germline-derived CDR1 and CDR2 are SNHLY and FYNNEI. The CDR3 is made up of 14 amino acids. CDR3 DNA: TGTGCCAGCAGTGACAAACGGGGGATGAAAGGCTACACCTTC. Amino acids: CASSDKRGMKGYTF.

The V and J genes are TRBV19 and TRBJ2-3; D possibly corresponds to TRBD2 (6 bases). CDR1 is LNHDA, CDR2 SQIVND, per germline (reference sequence). This CDR3 is 15 amino acids long. V was cut by 4 bases and J by 2 bases, with 13 bases left in between. This CDR3 reads CASSRAGSYTDTQYF. DNA of the CDR3: TGTGCCAGTAGTAGAGCGGGTTCTTACACAGATACGCAGTATTTT.

The gene calls are TRBV5-6 and TRBJ2-5; D is possibly TRBD1 (5 bases). Per the germline V gene, CDR1 is SGHDT and CDR2 is YYEEEE. The V end lost 0 bases, the J end lost 4 bases, and 19 bases lay between the germline ends. The CDR3 is 17 residues long. CDR3 bases: TGTGCCAGCAGCTTGGGGCGGTTCAGGGCCAATAGAGAGACCCAGTACTTC. It encodes CASSLGRFRANRETQYF.

The rearrangement links TRBV15 to TRBJ2-3; 11 nucleotides agree with TRBD2. J was trimmed by 4 bases and V by 0 bases; bases with no gene match: 0. The germline V gene encodes CDR1 LNHNV and CDR2 YYDKDF (reference sequence). This CDR3 comprises 15 residues. Written as DNA, the CDR3 is TGTGCCACCAGCAGAGATAGCGGGGGGGCAGATACGCAGTATTTT. It yields the protein CATSRDSGGADTQYF.

This clone was counted between two and nine times. The V and J genes are TRBV2 and TRBJ1-4, with D unresolved. The germline V gene encodes CDR1 SNHLY and CDR2 FYNNEI. The V and J ends lost 7 bases and 7 bases respectively, with 13 bases between them. The CDR3 consists of 13 residues. CDR3 region: CASKRERGEKLFF. The CDR3 nucleotides read TGTGCCAGCAAGAGGGAGCGGGGTGAAAAACTGTTTTTT.

The chain is built from TRBV19 and TRBJ1-2; D is unclear. The V and J ends lost 1 base and 4 bases respectively, with 13 bases between them. From germline, CDR1 is LNHDA and CDR2 SQIVND (reference sequence). This CDR3 comprises 15 residues. This CDR3 reads CASSIGDIYPYGYTF. The CDR3 bases are TGTGCCAGTAGTATAGGCGACATTTACCCCTATGGCTACACCTTC.

Details on this clone: The identical CDR3 is also encoded by other nucleotide sequences in the sample. The J gene is TRBJ1-5, the V gene TRBV10-3; TRBD1 might be the D (6 bases). The CDR3 loop spans 12 amino acids. The V and J ends lost 5 bases and 4 bases respectively, with 6 bases between them. Germline V lookup: CDR1 ENHRY, CDR2 SYGVKD. Written as DNA, the CDR3 is TGTGCCATCAGTACAGGGAATCAGCCCCAGCATTTT. Translation gives CAISTGNQPQHF.

V is TRBV28 and J is TRBJ2-3; 10 bases are a match to TRBD2. The ends lost 2 bases at V and 7 bases at J; junction bases unmatched: 6. Germline CDR1 is MDHEN and CDR2 is SYDVKM. This CDR3 region has 15 residues. The CDR3 here is CASSLTAGGVNTQYF. CDR3 bases: TGTGCCAGCAGTTTAACAGCGGGGGGGGTGAATACGCAGTATTTT.

This clone was counted between two and nine times. The J gene is TRBJ1-4, the V gene TRBV6-5; maybe TRBD1 (5 bases). CDR3 length: 14 residues. Per germline, CDR1 MNHEY and CDR2 SVGAGI. V lost 8 bases to trimming and J lost 9 bases, with 19 bases between them. The CDR3 coding sequence is TGTGCCAGCCCGGTGGGGGGGTCGAGGAAAAAACTGTTTTTT. Amino acid sequence: CASPVGGSRKKLFF.

This chain uses TRBV2 with TRBJ1-5, with D unclear. The length of the CDR3 is 9 residues. Trimming stripped 7 bases from V and 9 bases from J, with 4 bases between. Per the germline V gene, CDR1 is SNHLY and CDR2 is FYNNEI. The CDR3 nucleotides read TGTGCCAGCAAGCCGCCCCAGCATTTT. This gives the protein CASKPPQHF.

The chain employs TRBV2 and TRBJ1-6; possibly TRBD1 for D (6 bases). CDR3 size: 14 residues. The ends were cut back, 4 bases at V and 7 bases at J, with 11 bases in the middle. Germline values: CDR1 SNHLY, CDR2 FYNNEI. The DNA for the CDR3 is TGTGCCAGCAGTGTTCGACAGGACAATTCACCCCTCCACTTT. This encodes CASSVRQDNSPLHF.

The chain recombines TRBV18 with TRBJ2-7, with 8 bases identical to TRBD1. This CDR3 is 13 amino acids long. Looked up from germline, CDR1 is KGHSH and CDR2 is LQKENI. The ends lost 2 bases at V and 6 bases at J; junction bases unmatched: 3. CDR3 protein: CASSPSGGGEQYF. CDR3 DNA: TGTGCCAGCTCACCATCAGGGGGCGGCGAGCAGTACTTC.

This clone was detected once. The CDR3 here is CASSASSEGNQPQHF. The CDR3 DNA reads TGCGCCAGCAGCGCTAGTAGTGAGGGCAATCAGCCCCAGCATTTT. This chain joins TRBV5-1 and TRBJ1-5; no clear D gene. Germline CDR1 is SGHRS and CDR2 is YFSETQ. With 4 bases removed from V and 2 bases from J, the gap between germline ends came to 13 bases. The CDR3 contains 15 residues.

The V call is TRBV27, the J call TRBJ1-1; 7 bases are shared with TRBD1. The CDR3 has 15 residues. Germline CDR1 is MNHEY and CDR2 is SMNVEV (reference sequence). J was trimmed by 1 base and V by 4 bases; bases with no gene match: 6. The CDR3 sequence: CASSSHRGRNTEAFF. CDR3 in DNA: TGTGCCAGCAGTTCCCACAGGGGCCGGAACACTGAAGCTTTCTTT.

This rearrangement joins TRBV30 to TRBJ1-5; 8 nucleotides agree with TRBD1. CDR1 and CDR2 (germline): GTSNPN, SVGIG (reference sequence). The CDR3 runs to 14 residues. V gave up 2 bases and J gave up 7 bases; unmatched junction bases: 7. The CDR3 loop reads CAWSFAGGRQPQHF. For the CDR3, the DNA is TGTGCCTGGAGTTTCGCAGGGGGCAGACAGCCCCAGCATTTT.

The rearrangement uses TRBV19 and TRBJ2-6, with a weak D call TRBD1 (5 bases). Looked up from germline, CDR1 is LNHDA and CDR2 is SQIVND (reference sequence). The CDR3 consists of 12 residues. The chain's CDR3 is CATGTGANVLTF. The DNA of the CDR3 is TGTGCAACAGGCACAGGGGCCAACGTCCTGACTTTC.

V gene TRBV27 combines with J gene TRBJ2-2; D gene ambiguous. Trimming pared 0 bases from V and 9 bases from J, leaving 11 bases between. There are 14 residues in the CDR3. CDR1 is MNHEY and CDR2 is SMNVEV in the germline V gene (reference sequence). Here the CDR3 DNA reads TGTGCCAGCAGTTTATCATACTTCATCCGGGAGCTGTTTTTT. It specifies CASSLSYFIRELFF.

The chain recombines TRBV14 with TRBJ2-7; possibly TRBD2 for D (6 bases). The CDR3 runs to 14 residues. From germline, CDR1 is SGHDN and CDR2 FVKESK. Between the trimmed V and J ends, which lost 3 bases and 6 bases, there was a span of 15 bases. The CDR3 loop is CASSHGTPWGEQYF. Here the CDR3 DNA reads TGTGCCAGCAGCCACGGGACTCCCTGGGGCGAGCAGTACTTC.

By sample share, this clone is medium-sized. The chain joins TRBV28 to TRBJ1-4; TRBD1 agrees at 7 bases. This CDR3 has 16 residues. V lost 0 bases, J lost 5 bases, and 6 bases stayed unmatched. Germline loops: CDR1 MDHEN, CDR2 SYDVKM. This CDR3 reads CASSLWGTVMNEKLFF. The CDR3 bases are TGTGCCAGCAGTTTATGGGGGACAGTGATGAATGAAAAACTGTTTTTT.

The chain uses TRBV30 and TRBJ1-2; weak D call: TRBD1 (5 bases). Germline V CDR1 and CDR2: GTSNPN, SVGIG (reference sequence). V lost 2 bases and J 2 bases, leaving 15 bases between the germline ends. The CDR3 has 15 amino acids. This CDR3 is CAWSPPGQGNYGYTF. In DNA form, the CDR3 reads TGTGCCTGGAGTCCCCCAGGTCAGGGCAACTATGGCTACACCTTC.

The V call is TRBV15, the J call TRBJ1-2; TRBD1 matches at 7 bases. CDR3 length: 17 residues. CDR1 LNHNV and CDR2 YYDKDF come from the germline V gene (reference sequence). After removal of 3 bases from V and 3 bases from J, the junction contained 13 bases not matched to a gene. DNA for the CDR3: TGTGCCACCAGCAGGGAGGGCGGGGACAGAGTTTACTATGGCTACACCTTC. Translation gives CATSREGGDRVYYGYTF. The entire variable domain, with the rest obtained from reference TRBV15 and TRBJ1-2, is as follows: DAMVIQNPRYQVTQFGKPVTLSCSQTLNHNVMYWYQQKSSQAPKLLFHYYDKDFNNEADTPDNFQSRRPNTSFCFLDIRSPGLGDTAMYLCATSREGGDRVYYGYTFGSGTRLTVV.